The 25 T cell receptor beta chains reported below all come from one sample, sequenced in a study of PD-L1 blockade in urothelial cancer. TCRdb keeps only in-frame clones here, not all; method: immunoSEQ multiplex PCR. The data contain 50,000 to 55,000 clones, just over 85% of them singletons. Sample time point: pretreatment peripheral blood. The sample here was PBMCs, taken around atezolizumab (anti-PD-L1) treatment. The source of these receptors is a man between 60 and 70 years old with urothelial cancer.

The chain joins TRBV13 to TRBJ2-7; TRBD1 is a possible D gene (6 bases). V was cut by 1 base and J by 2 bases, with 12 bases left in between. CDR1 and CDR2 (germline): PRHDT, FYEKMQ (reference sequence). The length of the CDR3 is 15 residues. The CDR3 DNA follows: TGTGCCAGCAGCTTAGTGAGGGGGAACACCTACGAGCAGTACTTC. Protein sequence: CASSLVRGNTYEQYF.

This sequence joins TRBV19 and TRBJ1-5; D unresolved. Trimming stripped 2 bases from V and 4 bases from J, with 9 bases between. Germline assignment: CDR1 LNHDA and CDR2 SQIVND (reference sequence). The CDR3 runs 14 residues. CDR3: CASSIRGRNQPQHF. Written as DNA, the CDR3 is TGTGCCAGTAGTATAAGAGGGAGAAATCAGCCCCAGCATTTT. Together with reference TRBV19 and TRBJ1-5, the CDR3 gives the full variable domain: DGGITQSPKYLFRKEGQNVTLSCEQNLNHDAMYWYRQDPGQGLRLIYYSQIVNDFQKGDIAEGYSVSREKKESFPLTVTSAQKNPTAFYLCASSIRGRNQPQHFGDGTRLSIL.

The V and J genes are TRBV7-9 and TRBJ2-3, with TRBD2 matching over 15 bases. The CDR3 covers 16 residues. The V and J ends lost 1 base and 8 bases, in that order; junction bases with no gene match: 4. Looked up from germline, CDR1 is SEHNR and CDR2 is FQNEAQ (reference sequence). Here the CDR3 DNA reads TGTGCCAGCAGCTTAGTGGCGGGACTAGCGGGGGGTACGCAGTATTTT. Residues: CASSLVAGLAGGTQYF.

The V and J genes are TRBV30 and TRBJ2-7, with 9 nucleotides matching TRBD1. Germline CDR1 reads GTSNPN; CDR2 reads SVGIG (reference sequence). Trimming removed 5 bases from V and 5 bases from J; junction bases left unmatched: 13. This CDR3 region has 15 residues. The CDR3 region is CAWGPPGTGRHEQYF. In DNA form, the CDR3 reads TGTGCCTGGGGCCCCCCCGGGACAGGGAGGCACGAGCAGTACTTC.

CDR3: CASSRGGVETQYF. The CDR3 coding sequence is TGTGCCAGCAGCCGCGGAGGAGTAGAGACCCAGTACTTC. V usage is TRBV5-4 and J usage is TRBJ2-5; perhaps TRBD2 as D (5 bases). With 4 bases removed from V and 4 bases from J, the gap between germline ends came to 11 bases. This CDR3 has 13 amino acids. Looked up from germline, CDR1 is SGHNT and CDR2 is YYREEE (reference sequence).

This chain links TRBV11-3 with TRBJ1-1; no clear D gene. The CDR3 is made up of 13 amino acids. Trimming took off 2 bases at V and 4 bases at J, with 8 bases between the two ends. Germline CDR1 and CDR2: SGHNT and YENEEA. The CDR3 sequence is CASSLWAATEAFF. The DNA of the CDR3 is TGTGCCAGCAGCTTATGGGCAGCCACTGAAGCTTTCTTT.

Written as DNA, the CDR3 is TGCAGTGCCGTCCCTCTCAATGAGCAGTTCTTC. This encodes CSAVPLNEQFF. The J gene is TRBJ2-1, the V gene TRBV20-1; D unresolved. The length of the CDR3 is 11 residues. Germline V CDR1 and CDR2: DFQATT, SNEGSKA (reference sequence). V lost 6 bases and J lost 6, with 9 bases in between.

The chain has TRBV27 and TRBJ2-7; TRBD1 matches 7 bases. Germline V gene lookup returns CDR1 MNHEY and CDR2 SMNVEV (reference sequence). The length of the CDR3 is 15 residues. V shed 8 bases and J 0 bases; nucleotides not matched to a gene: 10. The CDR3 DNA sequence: TGTGCCAGCTCCGGGACAGAAAAATTCTCCTACGAGCAGTACTTC. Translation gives CASSGTEKFSYEQYF.

CDR3 residues: CASSRGGAYGYTF. Here the CDR3 DNA reads TGTGCCAGCAGTAGGGGTGGGGCCTATGGCTACACCTTC. The chain employs TRBV7-2 and TRBJ1-2; perhaps TRBD1 as D (5 bases). Germline V gene sequence: CDR1 SGHTA, CDR2 FQGNSA. Trimming cost V 6 bases and J 4 bases, with 12 bases left between them. This CDR3 has 13 amino acids.

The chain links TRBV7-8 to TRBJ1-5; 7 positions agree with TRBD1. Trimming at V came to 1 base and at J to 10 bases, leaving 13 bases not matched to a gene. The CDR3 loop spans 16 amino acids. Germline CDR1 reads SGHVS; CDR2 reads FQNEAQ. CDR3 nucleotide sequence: TGTGCCAGCAGCTTAGTAGGAAGACAGGGTGTCTCCCCCCAGCATTTT. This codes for CASSLVGRQGVSPQHF.

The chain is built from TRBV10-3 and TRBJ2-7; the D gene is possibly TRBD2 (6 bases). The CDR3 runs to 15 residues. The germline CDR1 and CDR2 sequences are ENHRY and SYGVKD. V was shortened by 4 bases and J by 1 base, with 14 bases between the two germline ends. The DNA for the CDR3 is TGTGCCATCAGTGGAAAACTAGCTCCATCCTACGAGCAGTACTTC. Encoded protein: CAISGKLAPSYEQYF.

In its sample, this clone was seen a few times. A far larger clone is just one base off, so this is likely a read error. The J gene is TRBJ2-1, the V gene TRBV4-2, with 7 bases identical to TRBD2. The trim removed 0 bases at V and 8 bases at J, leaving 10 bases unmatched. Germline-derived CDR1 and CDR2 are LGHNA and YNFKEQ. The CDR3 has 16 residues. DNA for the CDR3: TGTGCCAGCAGCCAAGAAACAGGCGGGAGCAGAGATGAGCAGTTCTTC. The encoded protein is CASSQETGGSRDEQFF.

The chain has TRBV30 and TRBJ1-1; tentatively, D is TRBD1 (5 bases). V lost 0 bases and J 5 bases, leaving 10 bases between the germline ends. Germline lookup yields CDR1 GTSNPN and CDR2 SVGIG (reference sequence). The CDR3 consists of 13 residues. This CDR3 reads CAWSVQGRTEAFF. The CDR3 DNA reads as TGTGCCTGGAGTGTGCAGGGAAGGACTGAAGCTTTCTTT.

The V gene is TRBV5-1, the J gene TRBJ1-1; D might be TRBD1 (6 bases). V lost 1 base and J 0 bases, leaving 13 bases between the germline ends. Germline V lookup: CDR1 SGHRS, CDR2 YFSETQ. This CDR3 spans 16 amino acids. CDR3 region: CASSLLGGDLNTEAFF. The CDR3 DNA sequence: TGCGCCAGCAGCTTGTTAGGGGGGGATTTGAACACTGAAGCTTTCTTT.

The CDR3 DNA reads TGTGCCAGTCGGCGGGAACCGGACGCGAACTATGGCTACACCTTC. It specifies CASRREPDANYGYTF. This chain connects TRBV19 to TRBJ1-2; D gene ambiguous. The CDR3 has 15 amino acids. Germline V CDR1 and CDR2: LNHDA, SQIVND (reference sequence). V was trimmed by 8 bases and J by 2 bases, leaving 18 bases between them.

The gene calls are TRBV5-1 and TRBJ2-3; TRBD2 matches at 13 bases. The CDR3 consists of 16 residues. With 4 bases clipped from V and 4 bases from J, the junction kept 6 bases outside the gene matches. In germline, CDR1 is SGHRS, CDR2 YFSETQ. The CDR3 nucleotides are TGCGCCAGCAGCGGGGGGACTAGCGGGAACGCAGATACGCAGTATTTT. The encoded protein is CASSGGTSGNADTQYF.

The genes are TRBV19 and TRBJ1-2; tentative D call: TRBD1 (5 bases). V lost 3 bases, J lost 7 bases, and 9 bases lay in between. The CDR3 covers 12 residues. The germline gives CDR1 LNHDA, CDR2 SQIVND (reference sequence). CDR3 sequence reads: CASSISGLGYTF. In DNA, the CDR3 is TGTGCCAGTAGTATTTCAGGGCTTGGCTACACCTTC.

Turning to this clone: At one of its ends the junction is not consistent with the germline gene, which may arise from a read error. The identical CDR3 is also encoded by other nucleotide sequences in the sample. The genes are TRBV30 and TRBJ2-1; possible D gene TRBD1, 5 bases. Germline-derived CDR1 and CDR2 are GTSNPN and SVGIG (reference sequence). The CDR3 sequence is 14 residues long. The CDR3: CAHQTGTLGNEQFF. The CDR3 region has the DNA TGCGCCCACCAAACAGGTACACTGGGGAATGAGCAGTTCTTC.

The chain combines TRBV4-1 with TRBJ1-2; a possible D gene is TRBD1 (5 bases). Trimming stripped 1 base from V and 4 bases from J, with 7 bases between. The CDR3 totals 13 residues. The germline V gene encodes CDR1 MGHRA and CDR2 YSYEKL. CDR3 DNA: TGCGCCAGCAGCCAAGGGGGGGGCTATGGCTACACCTTC. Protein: CASSQGGGYGYTF.

CDR3: CASSKSSGRIQETQYF. For the CDR3, the DNA is TGTGCCAGCAGCAAATCTAGCGGGAGGATCCAAGAGACCCAGTACTTC. V gene TRBV5-4 combines with J gene TRBJ2-5, with 11 positions matching TRBD2. With 4 bases clipped from V and 1 base from J, the junction kept 6 bases outside the gene matches. CDR1 SGHNT and CDR2 YYREEE come from the germline V gene (reference sequence). The CDR3 consists of 16 residues.

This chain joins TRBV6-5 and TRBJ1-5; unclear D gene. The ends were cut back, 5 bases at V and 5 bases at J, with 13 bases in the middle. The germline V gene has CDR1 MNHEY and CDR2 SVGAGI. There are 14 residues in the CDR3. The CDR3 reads CASSPHGRDQPQHF. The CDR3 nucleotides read TGTGCCAGCAGTCCCCATGGCCGGGATCAGCCCCAGCATTTT.

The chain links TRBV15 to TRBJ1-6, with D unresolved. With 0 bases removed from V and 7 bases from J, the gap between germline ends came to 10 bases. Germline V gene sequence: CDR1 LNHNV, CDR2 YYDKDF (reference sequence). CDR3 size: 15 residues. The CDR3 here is CATSRDQLRNSPLHF. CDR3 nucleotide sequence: TGTGCCACCAGCAGAGATCAACTGAGAAATTCACCCCTCCACTTT.

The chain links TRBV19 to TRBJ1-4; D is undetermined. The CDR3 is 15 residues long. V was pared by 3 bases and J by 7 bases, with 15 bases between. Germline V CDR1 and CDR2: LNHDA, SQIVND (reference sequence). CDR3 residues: CASSMEEEWGEKLFF. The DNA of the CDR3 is TGTGCCAGTAGTATGGAGGAGGAATGGGGTGAAAAACTGTTTTTT.

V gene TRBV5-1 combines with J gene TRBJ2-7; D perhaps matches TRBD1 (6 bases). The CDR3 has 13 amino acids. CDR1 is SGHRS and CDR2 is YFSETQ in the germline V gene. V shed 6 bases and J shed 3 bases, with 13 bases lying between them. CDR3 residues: CASTSGTLYEQYF. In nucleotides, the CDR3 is TGCGCCAGCACCTCCGGGACACTCTACGAGCAGTACTTC.

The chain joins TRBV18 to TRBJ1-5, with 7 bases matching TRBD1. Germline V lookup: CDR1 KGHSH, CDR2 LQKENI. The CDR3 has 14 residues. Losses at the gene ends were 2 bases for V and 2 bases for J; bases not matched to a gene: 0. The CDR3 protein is CASSPGQGNQPQHF. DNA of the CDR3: TGTGCCAGCTCACCAGGACAGGGCAATCAGCCCCAGCATTTT. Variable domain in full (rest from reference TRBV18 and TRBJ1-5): NAGVMQNPRHLVRRRGQEARLRCSPMKGHSHVYWYRQLPEEGLKFMVYLQKENIIDESGMPKERFSAEFPKEGPSILRIQQVVRGDSAAYFCASSPGQGNQPQHFGDGTRLSIL.